This passage covers 19 T cell receptor beta chains from one sample sequenced in a study of cytomegalovirus exposure and HLA in healthy donors. Primers for the PCR totalled 60 Vbeta and 13 Jbeta. Assay used: immunoSEQ multiplex PCR; TCRdb lists only in-frame clones, some missing. The table lists 55,000 to 80,000 clones, 85% to 90% of them singletons. The source material was PBMCs. The source of these receptors is a female donor in good health and CMV-seronegative.

The chain recombines TRBV28 with TRBJ1-2; 7 bases are a match to TRBD1. The trim removed 7 bases at V and 7 bases at J, leaving 12 bases unmatched. Germline assignment: CDR1 MDHEN and CDR2 SYDVKM. The CDR3 runs 14 residues. CDR3 DNA: TGTGCCAGCACCCCCGAGGACAGGCGGGGTGGCTACACCTTC. It yields the protein CASTPEDRRGGYTF.

V usage is TRBV10-1 and J usage is TRBJ2-7, with D perhaps matching TRBD1 (5 bases). CDR3 length: 13 amino acids. The V gene lost 2 bases and the J gene lost 2 bases, with 7 bases spanning the gap. The germline V gene has CDR1 WNHNN and CDR2 SYGVQD (reference sequence). The CDR3 reads CASSEGAAYEQYF. In nucleotides, the CDR3 is TGCGCCAGCAGTGAGGGGGCAGCCTACGAGCAGTACTTC.

The J gene is TRBJ2-4, the V gene TRBV6-6, with D maybe TRBD2 (7 bases). Germline V lookup: CDR1 MNHNY, CDR2 SVGAGI (reference sequence). The CDR3 runs to 16 residues. The V end lost 7 bases, the J end lost 2 bases, and 18 bases lay between the germline ends. CDR3 coding DNA: TGTGCCAGCACACTGGGGGGGGCACGGACCAAAAACATTCAGTACTTC. Translation: CASTLGGARTKNIQYF.

The chain couples TRBV7-3 to TRBJ2-2; the match to TRBD1 covers 7 bases. The length of the CDR3 is 18 residues. CDR1 and CDR2 from the germline V gene are SGHTA and FQGTGA. Losses at the gene ends were 1 base for V and 0 bases for J; bases not matched to a gene: 8. The CDR3 loop is CASSLKAGGASNTGELFF. CDR3 bases: TGTGCCAGCAGCTTAAAGGCAGGGGGAGCCTCGAACACCGGGGAGCTGTTTTTT.

This clone was seen more than once but under ten times. The chain couples TRBV9 to TRBJ1-1; D unclear. Trimming stripped 4 bases from V and 1 base from J, with 11 bases between. The CDR3 totals 14 residues. The germline V gene has CDR1 SGDLS and CDR2 YYNGEE. The CDR3: CASSPQLGNTEAFF. DNA of the CDR3: TGTGCCAGCAGCCCTCAACTTGGGAACACTGAAGCTTTCTTT.

This chain uses TRBV2 with TRBJ2-1, with 15 bases matching TRBD2. Germline V gene sequence: CDR1 SNHLY, CDR2 FYNNEI. J lost 10 bases, V lost 8 bases, and 9 bases had no gene match. The CDR3 totals 15 residues. CDR3 residues: CASDPGLAGGGEQFF. CDR3 DNA: TGTGCCAGCGACCCGGGACTAGCGGGGGGCGGAGAGCAGTTCTTC. Full variable domain (missing parts from reference TRBV2 and TRBJ2-1): EPEVTQTPSHQVTQMGQEVILRCVPISNHLYFYWYRQILGQKVEFLVSFYNNEISEKSEIFDDQFSVERPDGSNFTLKIRSTKLEDSAMYFCASDPGLAGGGEQFFGPGTRLTVL.

The chain joins TRBV9 to TRBJ1-6, with D perhaps matching TRBD1 (5 bases). The V gene lost 4 bases and the J gene lost 11 bases, with 19 bases spanning the gap. This CDR3 has 15 residues. Per germline, CDR1 SGDLS and CDR2 YYNGEE. The CDR3 here is CASSPGGGIVPPLHF. The CDR3 nucleotides are TGTGCCAGCAGCCCCGGGGGGGGGATAGTCCCACCCCTCCACTTT.

The rearrangement links TRBV5-1 to TRBJ1-3; 7 nucleotides match TRBD1. The CDR3 contains 14 residues. The germline CDR1 and CDR2 sequences are SGHRS and YFSETQ. V lost 3 bases, J lost 2 bases, and 2 bases stayed unmatched. CDR3 in amino acids: CASSSQGTGNTIYF. The CDR3 DNA reads as TGCGCCAGCAGCTCACAGGGGACTGGAAACACCATATATTTT.

This clone was found once. V usage is TRBV9 and J usage is TRBJ2-1, with 13 nucleotides matching TRBD2. This CDR3 has 17 amino acids. From germline, CDR1 is SGDLS and CDR2 YYNGEE. Germline trimming cut 4 bases from V and 3 bases from J; bases unmatched to any gene: 7. The CDR3, as DNA: TGTGCCAGCAGCCCGCGGACTAGCGGGGGCCTCTACAATGAGCAGTTCTTC. Amino acid sequence: CASSPRTSGGLYNEQFF.

CDR3 bases: TGCGCCAGCAGCTCCCAGACAGGGGGTGCCATGAACACTGAAGCTTTCTTT. Encoded protein: CASSSQTGGAMNTEAFF. The chain recombines TRBV5-1 with TRBJ1-1, with 9 bases aligning to TRBD1. The germline gives CDR1 SGHRS, CDR2 YFSETQ. This CDR3 spans 17 amino acids. V shed 3 bases and J 0 bases; nucleotides not matched to a gene: 9.

The rearrangement links TRBV27 to TRBJ2-1; D is ambiguous. The CDR3 consists of 13 residues. Trimming took 3 bases from V and 8 from J, leaving 11 bases between them. The germline gives CDR1 MNHEY, CDR2 SMNVEV (reference sequence). CDR3 protein: CASSFGTMDEQFF. CDR3 DNA sequence: TGTGCCAGCAGTTTTGGCACAATGGATGAGCAGTTCTTC.

CDR3 in amino acids: CASNPDRVQEQFF. CDR3 coding DNA: TGTGCCAGCAATCCGGACAGGGTCCAGGAGCAGTTCTTC. This chain connects TRBV11-2 to TRBJ2-1, with 8 bases fitting TRBD1. J was trimmed by 10 bases and V by 7 bases; bases with no gene match: 9. This CDR3 has 13 amino acids. CDR1 is SGHAT, CDR2 FQNNGV, per germline.

Concerning this clone: A junction end diverges from the germline sequence, so it may reflect a read error. The chain couples TRBV7-9 to TRBJ2-1; 8 bases match TRBD1. CDR3 length: 17 amino acids. The germline CDR1 and CDR2 sequences are SEHNR and FQNEAQ (reference sequence). The CDR3 here is CSSSLPRTGFSYNEQFF. The CDR3 DNA sequence: TGTTCCAGCAGCTTACCCAGGACAGGGTTCTCCTACAATGAGCAGTTCTTC.

CDR3 sequence reads: CASSDDGLAGNEQFF. The CDR3 DNA reads as TGTGCCAGCAGTGACGATGGACTAGCGGGGAATGAGCAGTTCTTC. The chain employs TRBV6-4 and TRBJ2-1, with 12 bases fitting TRBD2. CDR1 is MRHNA and CDR2 is SNTAGT in the germline V gene. The CDR3 has 15 amino acids. J was trimmed by 7 bases and V by 2 bases; bases with no gene match: 3.

V usage is TRBV21-1 and J usage is TRBJ1-1; the table gives TRBD1 as D, unverified against the DNA. TRBV21-1 is recorded as a pseudogene. The CDR3 runs 14 residues. The CDR3 sequence: CASSKQGRETEAFF. CDR3 bases: TGTGCCAGCAGCAAACAGGGTCGAGAAACTGAAGCTTTCTTT.

V usage is TRBV19 and J usage is TRBJ2-4, with 9 bases aligning to TRBD2. Germline V gene data show CDR1 as LNHDA and CDR2 as SQIVND (reference sequence). The V gene end was trimmed by 6 bases and the J gene end by 9 bases; junction bases not matched to a gene: 12. The CDR3 extends over 15 amino acids. For the CDR3, the DNA is TGTGCCAGTAGACCGGTGGAGGGACTAGCAAGCATTCAGTACTTC. Translation: CASRPVEGLASIQYF. The whole variable domain, remainder taken from reference TRBV19 and TRBJ2-4, is DGGITQSPKYLFRKEGQNVTLSCEQNLNHDAMYWYRQDPGQGLRLIYYSQIVNDFQKGDIAEGYSVSREKKESFPLTVTSAQKNPTAFYLCASRPVEGLASIQYFGAGTRLSVL.

CDR3 amino acids: CASSQGVAGDQETQYF. The CDR3 DNA sequence: TGTGCCAGCAGCCAAGGTGTAGCGGGGGACCAAGAGACCCAGTACTTC. The rearrangement joins TRBV4-2 to TRBJ2-5, with 9 bases lining up with TRBD2. The CDR3 runs 16 residues. Trimming took 1 base from V and 0 from J; bases not matched to a gene: 3. Per the germline V gene, CDR1 is LGHNA and CDR2 is YNFKEQ.

This clone was counted once. The chain recombines TRBV28 with TRBJ2-7, with 8 nucleotides matching TRBD2. Germline trimming cut 2 bases from V and 5 bases from J; bases unmatched to any gene: 8. The CDR3 is 15 residues long. Germline CDR1 MDHEN, CDR2 SYDVKM. The CDR3: CASSLLREEGDEQYF. CDR3 DNA sequence: TGTGCCAGCAGTTTACTGCGGGAGGAGGGCGACGAGCAGTACTTC.

This clone was observed a single time. The V call is TRBV11-2, the J call TRBJ2-5; D possibly corresponds to TRBD2 (6 bases). The CDR3 runs 15 residues. CDR1 and CDR2 from the germline V gene are SGHAT and FQNNGV. V lost 1 base and J 4 bases, leaving 13 bases between the germline ends. DNA of the CDR3: TGTGCCAGCAGCTTAGGGTCGGCGGGAACAGAGACCCAGTACTTC. This codes for CASSLGSAGTETQYF.